This T cell receptor (beta chain) was observed in a study of spatial heterogeneity in lung cancer. Broader study findings: Higher tumor mutation counts went along with higher counts of expanded intratumoral alpha and beta TCRs.

The CDR3 has 14 amino acids. Between the trimmed V and J ends, which lost 1 base and 2 bases, there was a span of 6 bases. CDR1 is LGHNT and CDR2 is FRNRAP in the germline V gene. Time point noted: sample taken at primary tumor resection. TCRdb reprocessed the 5' RACE reads with MiXCR, giving one entry per CDR3 protein. The sample lists some 13,000 distinct CDR3 sequences, 3% to 4.5% occurring once. There are many counts of this clonotype. Its specificity is unknown. The source was lung tumor tissue, collected at surgery. The TCR comes from a male donor with early-stage non-small cell lung cancer. The rearrangement joins TRBV12-5 to TRBJ2-1; no clear D gene. The CDR3 region has the DNA TGTGCTAGTGGTTTGGAGACCACCTACAATGAGCAGTTCTTC. The encoded protein is CASGLETTYNEQFF. The full variable domain, in which reference TRBV12-5 and TRBJ2-1 provide the parts outside the CDR3, is DARVTQTPRHKVTEMGQEVTMRCQPILGHNTVFWYRQTMMQGLELLAYFRNRAPLDDSGMPKDRFSAEMPDATLATLKIQPSEPRDSAVYFCASGLETTYNEQFFGPGTRLTVL.